In its sample, the clone carrying this T cell receptor (beta chain) was seen a few times. Its antigen remains unknown. The sample belongs to a study of regulatory T cells in long-lasting Graves disease. V lost 6 bases, J lost 1 base, and 12 bases lay in between. The germline CDR1 and CDR2 sequences are SGHAT and FQNNGV. The CDR3 consists of 14 residues. Study-level findings and limits: Gene preferences differed: TRBV28, TRBJ1-2, TRBJ2-5 in persistent cases. Reduced TCR diversity was observed in persistent Graves' patients versus newly diagnosed patients.

The time point was: persistent/refractory GD, antithyroid drugs over 5 years with positive TRAb. PBMC-derived RNA was used for the TCR library. As a group, patients came from one endocrinology department in Xi'an, China. According to the study, TCR beta libraries were built with iRepertoire HTBI primers and CDR3-region Arm-PCR. TCRdb called the multiplex PCR reads again in MiXCR, with one record for every CDR3 protein. The sample includes roughly 450,000 distinct CDR3 sequences, roughly a quarter of them seen just once. This receptor was obtained from a female donor with Graves disease. The specimen was peripheral blood mononuclear cells (PBMCs), collected when the disease was refractory, from a patient treated with antithyroid drugs. The rearrangement uses TRBV11-2 and TRBJ1-2, with unresolved D. This CDR3 is CASRPPFNNYGYTF. Written as DNA, the CDR3 is TGTGCCAGCAGACCTCCCTTTAATAACTATGGCTACACCTTC.